Included here is one TCR beta chain sequence, with context. The clone's antigen remains unknown. Per-base qualities were not stored, and no clone one base away is much larger. The data originate from a study of blood T cells in healthy people across ages (dated by TCRdb to 2014 to 2015). Background on the whole study: In model experiments, template switching captured roughly one uniquely barcoded TCR beta cDNA molecule for every two T cells. To track age-related changes in TCR beta repertoire diversity, the study relied on deep sequencing normalized with unique cDNA molecular identifiers. Four age groups were formed from the donors: young (average 16 years), middle-aged (less than 40), aged (62) and long-lived (around 82). To avoid experimental bias, donors of different ages were randomly spread across the sequencing lanes. For two donors (one aged 18 to 30 and one aged 80 or older), the study analyzed two additional independent replicas of 1 million unique cDNA reads from the same blood draw.

The roughly 39 donors, aged 6 to 90 years, were systemically healthy Caucasian individuals from Russia. Roughly 9 milliliters of peripheral blood were drawn from each donor into EDTA-treated Vacutainer tubes. PBMCs were isolated by Ficoll-Paque density-gradient centrifugation, with at least 6 million obtained per sample. Trizol reagent was used to extract total RNA from PBMCs, with at least 6 micrograms per sample. Naive CD45RAhigh/CD27high T cell percentages were measured by flow cytometry on a PBMC aliquot from every donor. General study outcomes and caveats: Bulk unsorted PBMC profiling prevented conclusive comparison of naive and antigen-experienced compartments. Compared with the aged group, the long-lived group had more naive CD4+ T cells, fewer expanded clones and increased TCR diversity, a pattern suggesting age selection. Because the CMV infection status of the donors was unknown, age-related changes in expanded clonotypes may potentially have been confounded. Estimates of total diversity based on one million sequenced T cells were regarded as lower bounds and as underestimates. Observed TCR beta diversity correlated strongly with the percentage of naive T cells measured by flow cytometry. As age increased, observed TCR beta diversity per million T cells dropped in a roughly linear way, and a significant reduction was already evident by age 40.

The library was generated by 5' RACE. For sequencing, an Illumina HiSeq 2500 was employed. The second PCR ran for about 6 to 11 cycles and used a J-beta primer mix along with a sample-barcoded 5' primer. A unique molecular identifier was introduced onto each TCR beta cDNA molecule by a template-switch 5' adaptor carrying 12 random nucleotides. Each sample yielded at least 3 million CDR3-containing paired-end reads. First-strand cDNA synthesis was performed from all RNA using the Mint cDNA synthesis kit, with priming by a TRBC-specific oligonucleotide. All cDNA was treated with uracil-DNA glycosylase and then went through a first 18-cycle PCR with the universal primers M1SS and BC2_uni_R. Turning to the authors' computational methods: Normalization of each sample was performed by random selection of 1 million high-quality reads, each carrying a distinct molecular identifier. Reads with shared molecular identifiers were discarded instead of being binned into consensus sequences. MiTCR, run with a Q25 quality threshold and the strictest error-elimination algorithm, handled CDR3 identification, clonotype clustering and error correction. A nonparametric unseen species model using Euler transformation provided a lower-bound estimate of total TCR beta diversity. Using fastp at Q25 and MiXCR, TCRdb reprocessed the public reads and kept productive beta chains. Rows are unified per CDR3 protein, each entry keeping the most common DNA and genes. TCRdb's processing, not the authors' own work, is the source of the V and J calls. In this sample the table shows some 1.5 million distinct CDR3 sequences, 28% of which occur a single time. The ten largest account for about 7.7% of the sample.

The material sequenced was blood. This sequence was found in a woman aged 30 to 39 in good health.

The CDR3: CASSVGATGAGETQYF. The nucleotides read TGTGCCAGCAGCGTAGGAGCGACAGGGGCGGGGGAGACCCAGTACTTC. The chain was built from TRBV9 and TRBJ2-5, with 8 junctional bases fitting TRBD1. CDR1 and CDR2 are read off the germline V gene as SGDLS and YYNGEE. Measured from the cysteine to the phenylalanine, the CDR3 is 16 residues long. CDR3 DNA only is kept here, 48 bases in frame from base 1. V loses 0 bases at its end and J loses 5 bases; junction bases beyond the gene matches: 9. Beyond the CDR3, the reference TRBV9 and TRBJ2-5 genes provide the residues; the full variable domain reads: DSGVTQTPKHLITATGQRVTLRCSPRSGDLSVYWYQQSLDQGLQFLIQYYNGEERAKGNILERFSAQQFPDLHSELNLSSLELGDSALYFCASSVGATGAGETQYFGPGTRLLVL.